Below, 20 T cell receptor beta chains from the same sample are listed, as sequenced in a study of cytomegalovirus exposure and HLA in healthy donors. Amplification used 60 Vbeta primers and 13 Jbeta primers. Using immunoSEQ multiplex PCR, the repertoire was profiled, and TCRdb retains in-frame clones only, with some absent. The sample includes over 130,000 clones, roughly 77% of them seen just once. The sequenced material came from PBMCs. The source is a woman younger than 45 in good health and CMV-seronegative.

This clone turned up a few times. The chain recombines TRBV28 with TRBJ2-7; possibly TRBD2 for D (5 bases). The CDR3 contains 13 residues. With 11 bases removed from V and 3 bases from J, the gap between germline ends came to 17 bases. Germline values: CDR1 MDHEN, CDR2 SYDVKM. CDR3 coding DNA: TGTGCCCGCGAAGCACTACGGGGCTACGAGCAGTACTTC. Its translation: CAREALRGYEQYF.

The chain uses TRBV5-1 and TRBJ2-1, with 11 bases matching TRBD2. The junction had 3 bases not matched to a gene; V was cut back by 1 base and J by 9 bases. Germline V gene lookup returns CDR1 SGHRS and CDR2 YFSETQ. The CDR3 loop spans 14 amino acids. CDR3 sequence (DNA): TGCGCCAGCAGCTTGACTAGCGGGAGTGTTGAGCAGTTCTTC. This translates into CASSLTSGSVEQFF.

This clone was observed once. The chain is built from TRBV7-2 and TRBJ1-5; D call uncertain. The CDR3 has 14 residues. CDR1 and CDR2 (germline): SGHTA, FQGNSA. Trimming shortened V by 0 bases and J by 5 bases, and 8 bases separated the two germline ends. The CDR3 sequence: CASSLARDYQPQHF. The CDR3 coding sequence is TGTGCCAGCAGCTTAGCGAGGGATTATCAGCCCCAGCATTTT.

The table lists this clone with a few counts. The V call is TRBV4-1, the J call TRBJ2-5; D is unclear. The CDR3 is made up of 14 amino acids. Per the germline V gene, CDR1 is MGHRA and CDR2 is YSYEKL. V dropped 2 bases and J dropped 3 bases, with 10 bases sitting between them. The CDR3 is CASSQLRFEETQYF. DNA for the CDR3: TGCGCCAGCAGCCAACTCCGGTTTGAAGAGACCCAGTACTTC.

The chain carries TRBV27 and TRBJ1-1, with unresolved D. The germline CDR1 and CDR2 sequences are MNHEY and SMNVEV (reference sequence). V was trimmed by 3 bases and J by 11 bases, leaving 16 bases between them. This CDR3 spans 13 amino acids. Here the CDR3 DNA reads TGTGCCAGCAGTTTGGGTTCGATGAGGCCGGCTTTCTTT. Translation gives CASSLGSMRPAFF.

This clone has only one observation. The chain combines TRBV14 with TRBJ2-3, with TRBD2 identical over 12 bases. Per germline, CDR1 SGHDN and CDR2 FVKESK. The CDR3 loop spans 15 amino acids. With 3 bases clipped from V and 7 bases from J, the junction kept 5 bases outside the gene matches. The CDR3 here is CASSQTSGGSNTQYF. The CDR3 nucleotides read TGTGCCAGCAGCCAGACTAGCGGGGGTTCTAATACGCAGTATTTT.

Written as DNA, the CDR3 is TGTGCCAGCAGTCCGCCACCGGGACAGGGGAAGGCTTTCTTT. This gives the protein CASSPPPGQGKAFF. V and J are TRBV27 and TRBJ1-1, with 10 bases lining up with TRBD1. From germline, CDR1 is MNHEY and CDR2 SMNVEV (reference sequence). V dropped 5 bases and J dropped 11; count of bases not matched to a gene: 11. This CDR3 comprises 14 residues.

For the CDR3, the DNA is TGCGCCAGCAGCCAACCCCGGATAGGGAGCGGCTACACCTTC. Its protein product is CASSQPRIGSGYTF. V usage is TRBV4-1 and J usage is TRBJ1-2; no clear D gene. CDR3 length equals 14 residues. Germline values: CDR1 MGHRA, CDR2 YSYEKL. The ends were cut back, 2 bases at V and 8 bases at J, with 15 bases in the middle.

The V call is TRBV18, the J call TRBJ2-1; 13 bases agree with TRBD2. CDR1 and CDR2 from the germline V gene are KGHSH and LQKENI. The CDR3 totals 17 residues. V shed 6 bases, J shed 9 bases, and the junction held 14 bases outside the gene matches. The CDR3 loop is CASSQRAGLAGSGEQFF. Here the CDR3 DNA reads TGTGCCAGCTCTCAGAGAGCGGGACTAGCGGGGTCAGGTGAGCAGTTCTTC. The full variable domain, with the rest looked up from reference TRBV18 and TRBJ2-1, is NAGVMQNPRHLVRRRGQEARLRCSPMKGHSHVYWYRQLPEEGLKFMVYLQKENIIDESGMPKERFSAEFPKEGPSILRIQQVVRGDSAAYFCASSQRAGLAGSGEQFFGPGTRLTVL.

The chain couples TRBV2 to TRBJ1-1; 9 nucleotides align to TRBD1. CDR1 SNHLY and CDR2 FYNNEI come from the germline V gene. J lost 3 bases, V lost 6 bases, and 14 bases had no gene match. This CDR3 comprises 17 residues. CDR3 bases: TGTGCCAGCAGCCCAGAGGGACAGGGAGGAAGGGACACTGAAGCTTTCTTT. This encodes CASSPEGQGGRDTEAFF.

The chain combines TRBV1 with TRBJ2-7; TRBD2, the table's D call, was not compared with the DNA. TRBV1 is classified as a pseudogene. The CDR3 extends over 14 amino acids. The chain's CDR3 is CTSSQVTSGREQYF. CDR3 bases: TGCACCAGCAGCCAGGTGACTAGCGGGAGGGAGCAGTACTTC.

The chain couples TRBV6-1 to TRBJ2-5; D gene uncertain. This CDR3 has 12 residues. The V gene lost 0 bases and the J gene lost 5 bases, with 4 bases spanning the gap. Germline V lookup: CDR1 MNHNS, CDR2 SASEGT. DNA of the CDR3: TGTGCCAGCAGTGAAGCCAGGGAGACCCAGTACTTC. Translating gives CASSEARETQYF.

The chain is built from TRBV7-8 and TRBJ2-5, with a weak D call TRBD2 (6 bases). CDR1 is SGHVS and CDR2 is FQNEAQ in the germline V gene. The CDR3 totals 13 residues. V gave up 5 bases and J gave up 5 bases, with 12 bases separating them. The CDR3 here is CASSGGSGETQYF. The DNA for the CDR3 is TGTGCCAGCAGCGGGGGGTCAGGGGAGACCCAGTACTTC.

The chain recombines TRBV2 with TRBJ2-7; the D is unclear. The CDR3 length is 13 residues. The ends were cut back, 6 bases at V and 1 base at J, with 10 bases in the middle. Germline loops: CDR1 SNHLY, CDR2 FYNNEI. The CDR3 bases are TGTGCCAGCAGGGCGACACCTTCCTACGAGCAGTACTTC. It encodes CASRATPSYEQYF.

The chain employs TRBV10-3 and TRBJ1-6; D remains unclear. The length of the CDR3 is 14 residues. Looked up from germline, CDR1 is ENHRY and CDR2 is SYGVKD. Trimming took 9 bases from V and 4 from J, leaving 13 bases between them. The CDR3 DNA reads as TGTGCCATTTCTGTGGGAGGATATAATTCACCCCTCCACTTT. Translating gives CAISVGGYNSPLHF.

The CDR3 here is CASSKGLAGAYNEQFF. The CDR3 nucleotides read TGTGCCAGCAGCAAAGGCCTAGCGGGGGCCTACAATGAGCAGTTCTTC. This chain connects TRBV21-1 to TRBJ2-1; TRBD2, the table's D call, lacks a check against the DNA. TRBV21-1 is classified as a pseudogene. The CDR3 consists of 16 residues.

The rearrangement links TRBV2 to TRBJ2-7; 9 bases match TRBD1. Trimming at V came to 6 bases and at J to 3 bases, leaving 12 bases not matched to a gene. This CDR3 spans 16 amino acids. Germline loops: CDR1 SNHLY, CDR2 FYNNEI. The CDR3, as DNA: TGTGCCAGCAGCCACGGCAGGAGACAGGGGGTCTACGAGCAGTACTTC. Protein: CASSHGRRQGVYEQYF.

The chain has TRBV6-6 and TRBJ2-1; D may be TRBD2 (6 bases). The length of the CDR3 is 14 residues. CDR1 and CDR2 (germline): MNHNY, SVGAGI (reference sequence). Trimming pared 2 bases from V and 5 bases from J, leaving 10 bases between. CDR3 bases: TGTGCCAGCAGTTACACCGGGACTCACAATGAGCAGTTCTTC. Its translation: CASSYTGTHNEQFF.

The V call is TRBV5-4, the J call TRBJ2-7; 10 nucleotides match TRBD1. CDR1 SGHNT and CDR2 YYREEE come from the germline V gene (reference sequence). V shed 4 bases, J shed 2 bases, and the junction held 9 bases outside the gene matches. This CDR3 has 16 residues. CDR3 nucleotide sequence: TGTGCCAGCAGCCAAGGTGTGGGACAGGGGACCTACGAGCAGTACTTC. This codes for CASSQGVGQGTYEQYF.

The J gene is TRBJ1-6, the V gene TRBV28; D unresolved. Germline CDR1 MDHEN, CDR2 SYDVKM. Trimming cost V 8 bases and J 10 bases, with 15 bases left between them. The CDR3 extends over 13 amino acids. The CDR3 nucleotides read TGTGCCAGCTCGTCTCCCCAGTTGTCACCCCTCCACTTT. Translation gives CASSSPQLSPLHF.